Below are 13 T cell receptor beta chains sequenced from a single sample in a study of glioma-infiltrating T cells after dendritic cell vaccination. Repertoires were generated with immunoSEQ multiplex PCR, while TCRdb's copy carries only in-frame clones and drops some. The sample records 65,000 to 80,000 clones, around nine tenths being singletons. As for time point: after dendritic cell vaccination, including at tumor progression/relapse. The sample was blood, taken after dendritic cell vaccination. These receptors all come from a human donor with glioblastoma.

The J gene is TRBJ1-4, the V gene TRBV29-1; no firm D call. The ends were cut back, 7 bases at V and 2 bases at J, with 11 bases in the middle. The CDR3 runs 13 residues. Per the germline V gene, CDR1 is SQVTM and CDR2 is ANQGSEA. The CDR3 DNA is TGCAGCGGGCAGAGGGCGACTAATGAAAAACTGTTTTTT. It encodes CSGQRATNEKLFF.

The CDR3 DNA reads as TGTGCCAGCAGCAAAGGGAGAGGGGGAAATGAGCAGTTCTTC. Translating it yields CASSKGRGGNEQFF. V usage is TRBV21-1 and J usage is TRBJ2-1; the D segment call TRBD1 is taken from the table without a DNA check. TRBV21-1 is annotated as a pseudogene. This CDR3 region has 14 residues.

The genes are TRBV19 and TRBJ2-2, with 7 bases lining up with TRBD2. Germline CDR1 reads LNHDA; CDR2 reads SQIVND (reference sequence). The J segment lost 0 bases and the V segment lost 5 bases, leaving 0 bases of the junction unmatched. The CDR3 has 14 amino acids. This chain's CDR3 is CASSGGANTGELFF. CDR3 nucleotide sequence: TGTGCCAGTAGTGGGGGGGCGAACACCGGGGAGCTGTTTTTT.

The CDR3: CASARGRNQPQHF. Written as DNA, the CDR3 is TGTGCTAGTGCCAGAGGGCGTAATCAGCCCCAGCATTTT. The gene calls are TRBV12-5 and TRBJ1-5; the D is unclear. The CDR3 is 13 amino acids. Per germline, CDR1 LGHNT and CDR2 FRNRAP. Trimming stripped 7 bases from V and 4 bases from J, with 11 bases between.

This clone was observed a few times. This rearrangement joins TRBV7-2 to TRBJ2-2; D is unresolved. CDR3 length equals 14 residues. The V end was cut by 1 base, the J end by 5 bases, with 8 bases between. Germline V gives CDR1 SGHTA, CDR2 FQGNSA. The CDR3 region is CASSLENWTGELFF. As DNA, the CDR3 is TGTGCCAGCAGCTTAGAAAACTGGACCGGGGAGCTGTTTTTT.

The rearrangement links TRBV9 to TRBJ2-1, with D tentatively TRBD2 (6 bases). Germline V gene sequence: CDR1 SGDLS, CDR2 YYNGEE. V gave up 0 bases and J gave up 1 base, with 11 bases separating them. The CDR3 is made up of 16 amino acids. This CDR3 is CASSVVGTASYNEQFF. Here the CDR3 DNA reads TGTGCCAGCAGCGTAGTCGGGACTGCATCCTACAATGAGCAGTTCTTC.

V gene TRBV5-1 combines with J gene TRBJ2-1; D possibly corresponds to TRBD1 (5 bases). Trimming took 0 bases from V and 5 from J, leaving 9 bases between them. The V gene's germline CDR1 is SGHRS and CDR2 YFSETQ. CDR3 length: 14 residues. This CDR3 reads CASSLAPGNNEQFF. The CDR3 nucleotides are TGCGCCAGCAGCTTGGCCCCAGGGAACAATGAGCAGTTCTTC. The whole variable domain, filled in from reference TRBV5-1 and TRBJ2-1, reads KAGVTQTPRYLIKTRGQQVTLSCSPISGHRSVSWYQQTPGQGLQFLFEYFSETQRNKGNFPGRFSGRQFSNSRSEMNVSTLELGDSALYLCASSLAPGNNEQFFGPGTRLTVL.

The chain joins TRBV5-1 to TRBJ2-1; 12 bases match TRBD2. Germline CDR1 and CDR2: SGHRS and YFSETQ. The junction had 4 bases not matched to a gene; V was cut back by 6 bases and J by 3 bases. The CDR3 is 15 residues long. CDR3 loop: CASKLAGGVYNEQFF. The CDR3 DNA follows: TGCGCCAGCAAACTAGCGGGAGGTGTCTACAATGAGCAGTTCTTC.

The count of this clone is one. The CDR3 DNA reads TGTGCCAGCAGCCAAGGGACTAGCGGGAGTAGGGGGGAGCAGTACTTC. Its protein is CASSQGTSGSRGEQYF. J is TRBJ2-7 and V is TRBV4-2; 13 positions agree with TRBD2. Trimming cost V 1 base and J 7 bases; bases outside gene matches: 7. The germline V gene has CDR1 LGHNA and CDR2 YNFKEQ. The CDR3 is 16 amino acids.

The chain is built from TRBV6-1 and TRBJ2-5, with no clear D. Germline CDR1 and CDR2: MNHNS and SASEGT. There are 15 residues in the CDR3. V was trimmed by 6 bases and J by 1 base, leaving 15 bases between them. CDR3 sequence: CASSPPANFQETQYF. Written as DNA, the CDR3 is TGTGCCAGCAGCCCCCCAGCGAACTTCCAAGAGACCCAGTACTTC.

The chain joins TRBV2 to TRBJ2-5, with a possible D match to TRBD2 (5 bases). The end of the DNA fits TRBJ2-7 better, so the J call may be wrong. Germline V CDR1 and CDR2: SNHLY, FYNNEI. The CDR3 is 14 amino acids. Written as DNA, the CDR3 is TGTGCCAGCAGTGAAGAGGAGGTAACCGACGAGCAGTACTTC. Translated: CASSEEEVTDEQYF.

V is TRBV27 and J is TRBJ1-5; D unresolved. This CDR3 comprises 14 residues. Trimming shortened V by 2 bases and J by 0 bases, and 5 bases separated the two germline ends. Germline loops: CDR1 MNHEY, CDR2 SMNVEV (reference sequence). CDR3 DNA sequence: TGTGCCAGCAGTTTACAGAATAGCAATCAGCCCCAGCATTTT. Its protein product is CASSLQNSNQPQHF.

The chain is built from TRBV7-8 and TRBJ1-2, with D possibly being TRBD1 (5 bases). Germline V CDR1 and CDR2: SGHVS, FQNEAQ. With 2 bases removed from V and 6 bases from J, the gap between germline ends came to 10 bases. The CDR3 runs to 13 residues. The CDR3 reads CASSLSRVDGYTF. For the CDR3, the DNA is TGTGCCAGCAGCTTATCCAGGGTGGATGGCTACACCTTC.